Below, one T cell receptor beta chain is given with its context. Its antigen is not identified. Sequenced by immunoSEQ multiplex PCR; TCRdb stores in-frame clones only, minus some. The sample has just over 70,000 clones; 84% are singletons. CDR1 LGHNA and CDR2 YSLEER come from the germline V gene. The CDR3 extends over 15 amino acids. The ends were cut back, 0 bases at V and 0 bases at J, with 8 bases in the middle. This sample is part of a study of graft-versus-host responses after intestinal transplantation. Whole-study findings and limits: In recipient marrow, GvH clones were found, and some appeared first in ileum or blood.

The chain combines TRBV4-3 with TRBJ1-2; tentative D call: TRBD1 (6 bases). This TCR was recovered from a human donor who was the organ donor for an intestinal transplant. The material was unstimulated CD4+ T cells sorted from spleen or lymph node cells, obtained before transplant. In DNA, the CDR3 is TGCGCCAGCAGCCAAGAGCCAGGGGCTAACTATGGCTACACCTTC. Amino acid sequence: CASSQEPGANYGYTF.